This T cell receptor (beta chain) comes out of a study of a mutant IDH1 vaccine in newly diagnosed glioma. Study-level background: Patients got their first vaccination 4-6 weeks after radiotherapy alone, or with temozolomide cycles. The study held visit V12 at week 35 and visit V13 at week 47.

Produced via immunoSEQ multiplex PCR; TCRdb's table is partial and in-frame only. The sample has approximately 50,000 clones; around 80% are singletons. The germline CDR1 and CDR2 sequences are SGHTA and FQGNSA. The CDR3 consists of 14 residues. V dropped 3 bases and J dropped 5; count of bases not matched to a gene: 4. About this clone: What it recognizes is unknown.

Time point indicated: week 47, end of study. Mutant IDH1 20-mer peptide, at 300 ug, made up each vaccine dose, with topical imiquimod. Across weeks 1, 3, 5, 7, 11, 15, 19 and 23, patients received a vaccination each time, eight in all. New WHO grade 3 or 4 astrocytomas that were IDH1-mutant and ATRX-lost occurred in the donors. The starting material was PBMCs, obtained from a glioma patient whose treatment included an IDH1 peptide vaccine. The sequence was obtained from a woman in her thirties or forties with glioma. Some clones in this sample may be carry-over from other donors' samples. J is TRBJ2-5 and V is TRBV7-2, with 9 bases lining up with TRBD1. The CDR3, as DNA: TGTGCCAGCAGCTTCGACAGGGGGACGGAGACCCAGTACTTC. Its protein is CASSFDRGTETQYF.